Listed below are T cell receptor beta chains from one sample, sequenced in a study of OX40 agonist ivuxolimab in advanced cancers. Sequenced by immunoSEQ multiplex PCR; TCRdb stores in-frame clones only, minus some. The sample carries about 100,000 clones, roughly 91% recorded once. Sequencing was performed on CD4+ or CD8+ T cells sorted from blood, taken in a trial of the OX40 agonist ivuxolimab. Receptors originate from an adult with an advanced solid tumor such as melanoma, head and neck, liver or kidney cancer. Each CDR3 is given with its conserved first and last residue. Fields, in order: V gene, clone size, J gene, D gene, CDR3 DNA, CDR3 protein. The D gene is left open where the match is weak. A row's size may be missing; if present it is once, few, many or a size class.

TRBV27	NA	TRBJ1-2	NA	TGTGCCAGCAGTCGTCAGCGATTCGGGGCGGATTATGGCTACACCTTC	CASSRQRFGADYGYTF
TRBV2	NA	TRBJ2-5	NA	TGTGCCAGCGGTAGCGGACAAGAGACCCAGTACTTC	CASGSGQETQYF
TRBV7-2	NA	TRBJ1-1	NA	TGTGCCAGCAGCTTAGGTTTTTCCAGGGAAGCTTTCTTT	CASSLGFSREAFF
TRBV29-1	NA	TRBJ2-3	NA	TGCAGCGTTGGAACGGACAGCCCTAGCACAGATACGCAGTATTTT	CSVGTDSPSTDTQYF
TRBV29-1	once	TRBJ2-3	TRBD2	TGCAGCTTTCTTGCGGGGGACTTCACAGATACGCAGTATTTT	CSFLAGDFTDTQYF
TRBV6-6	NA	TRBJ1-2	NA	TGTGCCAGCAGTTTAGAGACCCCTAACTATGGCTACACCTTC	CASSLETPNYGYTF
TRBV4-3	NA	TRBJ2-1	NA	TGCGCCAGCAGCCAAGACCCGGGACCCCGAACGATTTCCTACAATGAGCAGTTCTTC	CASSQDPGPRTISYNEQFF
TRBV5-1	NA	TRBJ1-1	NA	TGCGCCAGCAGCTTTGGCAGGGTCTTCACTGAAGCTTTCTTT	CASSFGRVFTEAFF
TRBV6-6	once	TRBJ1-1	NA	TGTGCCAGCTCGGATGGGAGTACTGAAGCTTTCTTT	CASSDGSTEAFF
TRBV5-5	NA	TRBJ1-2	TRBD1	TGTGCCAGCAGCTCGGACCGGGGTGGACAGGGTTCCTATGGCTACACCTTC	CASSSDRGGQGSYGYTF
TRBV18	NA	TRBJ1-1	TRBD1	TGTGCCAGCTCACAAAACAGGGGTGACACTGAAGCTTTCTTT	CASSQNRGDTEAFF
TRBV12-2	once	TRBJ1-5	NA	TGTGCAAGTCGCTTAGGCGGATGGCGGAATCAGCCCCAGCATTTT	CASRLGGWRNQPQHF
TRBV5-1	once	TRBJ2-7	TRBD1	TGCGCCAGCAGCTTGGGGGGACAGGCGGTTACCTACGAGCAGTACTTC	CASSLGGQAVTYEQYF